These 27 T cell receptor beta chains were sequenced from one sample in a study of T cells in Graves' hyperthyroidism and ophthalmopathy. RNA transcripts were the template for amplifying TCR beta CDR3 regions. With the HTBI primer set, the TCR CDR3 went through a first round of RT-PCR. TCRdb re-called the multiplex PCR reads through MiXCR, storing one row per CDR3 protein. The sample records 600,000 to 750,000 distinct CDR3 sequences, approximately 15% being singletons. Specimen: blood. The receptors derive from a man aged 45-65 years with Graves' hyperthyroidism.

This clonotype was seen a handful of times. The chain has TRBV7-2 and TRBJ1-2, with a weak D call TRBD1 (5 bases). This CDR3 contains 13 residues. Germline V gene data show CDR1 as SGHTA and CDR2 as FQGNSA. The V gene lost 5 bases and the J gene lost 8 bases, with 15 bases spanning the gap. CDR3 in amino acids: CASSLLGVEGYTF. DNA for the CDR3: TGTGCCAGCAGCCTCTTGGGGGTAGAAGGCTACACCTTC.

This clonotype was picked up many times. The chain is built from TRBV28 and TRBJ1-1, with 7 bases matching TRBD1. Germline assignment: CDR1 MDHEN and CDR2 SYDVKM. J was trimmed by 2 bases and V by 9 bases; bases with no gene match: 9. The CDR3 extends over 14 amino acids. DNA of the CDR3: TGTGCCAGTCAGACAGGGCCACAAAACACTGAAGCTTTCTTT. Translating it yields CASQTGPQNTEAFF. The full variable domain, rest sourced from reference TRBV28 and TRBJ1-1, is DVKVTQSSRYLVKRTGEKVFLECVQDMDHENMFWYRQDPGLGLRLIYFSYDVKMKEKGDIPEGYSVSREKKERFSLILESASTNQTSMYLCASQTGPQNTEAFFGQGTRLTVV.

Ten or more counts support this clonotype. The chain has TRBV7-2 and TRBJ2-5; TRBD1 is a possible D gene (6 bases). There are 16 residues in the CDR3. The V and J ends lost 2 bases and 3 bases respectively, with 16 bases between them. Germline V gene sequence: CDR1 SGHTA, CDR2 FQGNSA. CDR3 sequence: CASSLSPRGGKETQYF. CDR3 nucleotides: TGTGCCAGCAGCTTAAGTCCTAGAGGGGGAAAAGAGACCCAGTACTTC.

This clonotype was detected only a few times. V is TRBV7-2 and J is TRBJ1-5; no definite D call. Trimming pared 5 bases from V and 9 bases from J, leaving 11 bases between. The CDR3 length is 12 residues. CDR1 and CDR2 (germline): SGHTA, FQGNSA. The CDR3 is CASSAPGSPQHF. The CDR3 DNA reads TGTGCCAGCAGCGCCCCGGGATCGCCCCAGCATTTT. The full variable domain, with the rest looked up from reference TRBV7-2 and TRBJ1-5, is GAGVSQSPSNKVTEKGKDVELRCDPISGHTALYWYRQSLGQGLEFLIYFQGNSAPDKSGLPSDRFSAERTGGSVSTLTIQRTQQEDSAVYLCASSAPGSPQHFGDGTRLSIL.

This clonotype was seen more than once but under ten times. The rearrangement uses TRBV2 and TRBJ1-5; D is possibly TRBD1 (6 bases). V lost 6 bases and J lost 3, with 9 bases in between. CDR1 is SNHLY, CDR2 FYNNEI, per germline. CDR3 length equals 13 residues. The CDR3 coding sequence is TGTGCCAGCAGACGGGACAACAATCAGCCCCAGCATTTT. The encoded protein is CASRRDNNQPQHF.

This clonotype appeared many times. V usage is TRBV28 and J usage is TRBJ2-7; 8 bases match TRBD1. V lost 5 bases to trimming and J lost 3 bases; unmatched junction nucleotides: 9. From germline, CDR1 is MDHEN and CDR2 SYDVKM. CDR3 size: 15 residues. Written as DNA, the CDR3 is TGTGCCAGCAGTAAAACCGGGACAGGAGGCTACGAGCAGTACTTC. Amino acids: CASSKTGTGGYEQYF. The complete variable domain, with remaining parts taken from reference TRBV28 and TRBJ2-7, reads DVKVTQSSRYLVKRTGEKVFLECVQDMDHENMFWYRQDPGLGLRLIYFSYDVKMKEKGDIPEGYSVSREKKERFSLILESASTNQTSMYLCASSKTGTGGYEQYFGPGTRLTVT.

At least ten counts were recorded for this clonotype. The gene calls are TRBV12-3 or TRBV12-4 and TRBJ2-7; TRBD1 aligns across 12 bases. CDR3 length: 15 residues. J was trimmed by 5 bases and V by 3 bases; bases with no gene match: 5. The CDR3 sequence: CASSFRGQGADEQYF. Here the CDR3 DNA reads TGTGCCAGCAGTTTCCGGGGACAGGGGGCGGACGAGCAGTACTTC.

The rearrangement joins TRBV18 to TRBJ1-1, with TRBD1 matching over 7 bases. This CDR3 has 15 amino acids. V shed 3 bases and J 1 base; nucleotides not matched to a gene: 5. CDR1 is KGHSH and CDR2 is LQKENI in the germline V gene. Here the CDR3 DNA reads TGTGCCAGCTCACCTGACAGGGCCAGGAACACTGAAGCTTTCTTT. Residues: CASSPDRARNTEAFF.

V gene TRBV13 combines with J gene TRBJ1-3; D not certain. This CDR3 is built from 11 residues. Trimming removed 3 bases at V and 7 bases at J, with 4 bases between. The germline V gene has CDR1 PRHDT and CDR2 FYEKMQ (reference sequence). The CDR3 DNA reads TGTGCCAGCAGCTTTGTCAACACCATATATTTT. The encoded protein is CASSFVNTIYF.

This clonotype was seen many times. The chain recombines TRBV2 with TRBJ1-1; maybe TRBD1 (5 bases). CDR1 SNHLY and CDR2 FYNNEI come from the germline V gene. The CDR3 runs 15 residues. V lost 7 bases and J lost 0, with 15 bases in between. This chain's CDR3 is CASNDAGLMNTEAFF. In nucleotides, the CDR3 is TGTGCCAGCAACGACGCAGGGTTGATGAACACTGAAGCTTTCTTT.

Here the CDR3 DNA reads TGTGCCAGCAGCATCGAGCGGGTCTATGGCTACACCTTC. The encoded protein is CASSIERVYGYTF. The gene calls are TRBV13 and TRBJ1-2; D is unresolved. The germline V gene has CDR1 PRHDT and CDR2 FYEKMQ (reference sequence). With 5 bases removed from V and 4 bases from J, the gap between germline ends came to 11 bases. The CDR3 is 13 residues long.

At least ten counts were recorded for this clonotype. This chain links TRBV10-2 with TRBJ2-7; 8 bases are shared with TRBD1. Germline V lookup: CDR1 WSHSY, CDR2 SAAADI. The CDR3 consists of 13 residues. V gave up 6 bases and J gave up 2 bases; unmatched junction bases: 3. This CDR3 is CASRGDRTYEQYF. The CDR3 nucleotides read TGCGCCAGCAGGGGGGACAGGACCTACGAGCAGTACTTC.

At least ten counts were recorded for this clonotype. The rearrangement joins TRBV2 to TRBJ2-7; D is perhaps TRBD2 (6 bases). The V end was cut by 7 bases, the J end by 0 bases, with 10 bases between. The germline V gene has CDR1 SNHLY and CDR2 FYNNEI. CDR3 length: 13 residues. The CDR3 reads CASIGTASYEQYF. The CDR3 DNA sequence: TGTGCCAGCATCGGGACTGCCTCCTACGAGCAGTACTTC.

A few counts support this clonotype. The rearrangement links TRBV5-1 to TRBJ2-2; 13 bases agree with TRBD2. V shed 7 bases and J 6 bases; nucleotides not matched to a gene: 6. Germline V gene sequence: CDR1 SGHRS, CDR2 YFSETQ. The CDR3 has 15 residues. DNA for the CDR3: TGCGCCAGCGGAGGACTAGCGGGAGTAGCCGGGGAGCTGTTTTTT. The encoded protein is CASGGLAGVAGELFF.

The CDR3 sequence is CASSTGGAGYGYTF. The CDR3 bases are TGTGCCAGTAGTACAGGGGGCGCCGGCTATGGCTACACCTTC. This sequence joins TRBV19 and TRBJ1-2; 8 bases align to TRBD1. The CDR3 covers 14 residues. CDR1 is LNHDA and CDR2 is SQIVND in the germline V gene (reference sequence). Trimming took 4 bases from V and 4 from J; bases not matched to a gene: 5. The full variable domain, in which reference TRBV19 and TRBJ1-2 provide the parts outside the CDR3, is DGGITQSPKYLFRKEGQNVTLSCEQNLNHDAMYWYRQDPGQGLRLIYYSQIVNDFQKGDIAEGYSVSREKKESFPLTVTSAQKNPTAFYLCASSTGGAGYGYTFGSGTRLTVV.

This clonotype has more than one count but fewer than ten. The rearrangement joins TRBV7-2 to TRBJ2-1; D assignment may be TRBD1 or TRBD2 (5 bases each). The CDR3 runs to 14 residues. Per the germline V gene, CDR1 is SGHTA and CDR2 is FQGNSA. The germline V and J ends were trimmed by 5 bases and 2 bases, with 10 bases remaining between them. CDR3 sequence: CASSDRGTYNEQFF. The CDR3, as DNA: TGTGCCAGCAGCGACAGAGGGACCTACAATGAGCAGTTCTTC.

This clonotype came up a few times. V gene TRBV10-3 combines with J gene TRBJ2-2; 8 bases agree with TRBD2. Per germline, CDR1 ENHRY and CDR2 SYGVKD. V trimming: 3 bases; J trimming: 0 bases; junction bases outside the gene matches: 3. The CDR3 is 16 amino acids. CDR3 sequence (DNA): TGTGCCATCAGTGATAAAGCGGGAGCGAACACCGGGGAGCTGTTTTTT. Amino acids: CAISDKAGANTGELFF.

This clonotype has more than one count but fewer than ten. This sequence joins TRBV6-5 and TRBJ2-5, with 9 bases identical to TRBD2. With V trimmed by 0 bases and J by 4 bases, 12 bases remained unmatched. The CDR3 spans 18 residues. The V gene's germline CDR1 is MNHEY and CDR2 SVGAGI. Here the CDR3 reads CASSYSMGLAGRGETQYF. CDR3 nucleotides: TGTGCCAGCAGTTACTCGATGGGGCTAGCGGGGAGGGGAGAGACCCAGTACTTC.

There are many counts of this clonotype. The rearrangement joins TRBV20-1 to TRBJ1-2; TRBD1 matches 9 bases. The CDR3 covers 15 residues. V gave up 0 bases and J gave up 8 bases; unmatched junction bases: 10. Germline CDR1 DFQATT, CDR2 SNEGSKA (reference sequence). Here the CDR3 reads CSARDPIWTGEGYTF. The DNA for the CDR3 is TGCAGTGCTAGAGATCCAATTTGGACAGGGGAAGGCTACACCTTC.

The CDR3 region is CASFSGTVNTEAFF. CDR3 nucleotide sequence: TGTGCCAGCTTCTCCGGGACAGTGAACACTGAAGCTTTCTTT. This chain links TRBV18 with TRBJ1-1, with 7 bases lining up with TRBD1. This CDR3 has 14 residues. Germline V gene data show CDR1 as KGHSH and CDR2 as LQKENI. V lost 7 bases to trimming and J lost 0 bases; unmatched junction nucleotides: 5.

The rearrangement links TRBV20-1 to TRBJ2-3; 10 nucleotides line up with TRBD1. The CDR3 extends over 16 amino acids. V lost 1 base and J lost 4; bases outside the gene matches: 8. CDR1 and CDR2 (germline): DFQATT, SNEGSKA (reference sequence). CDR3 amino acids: CSARVRQGALSDTQYF. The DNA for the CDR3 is TGCAGTGCTAGAGTGAGACAGGGGGCATTATCAGATACGCAGTATTTT.

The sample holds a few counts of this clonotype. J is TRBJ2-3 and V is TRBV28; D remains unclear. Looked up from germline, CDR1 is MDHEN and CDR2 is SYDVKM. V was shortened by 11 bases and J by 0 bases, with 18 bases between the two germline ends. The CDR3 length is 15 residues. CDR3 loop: CASDSTGESTDTQYF. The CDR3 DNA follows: TGTGCCTCAGACTCGACGGGCGAAAGCACAGATACGCAGTATTTT. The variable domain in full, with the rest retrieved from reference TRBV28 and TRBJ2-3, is DVKVTQSSRYLVKRTGEKVFLECVQDMDHENMFWYRQDPGLGLRLIYFSYDVKMKEKGDIPEGYSVSREKKERFSLILESASTNQTSMYLCASDSTGESTDTQYFGPGTRLTVL.

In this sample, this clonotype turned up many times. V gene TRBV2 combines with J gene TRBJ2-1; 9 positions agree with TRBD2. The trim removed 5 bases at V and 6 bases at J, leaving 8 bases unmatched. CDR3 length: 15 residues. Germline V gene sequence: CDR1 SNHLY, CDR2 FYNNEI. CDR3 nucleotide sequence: TGTGCCAGCAGTCTTTCGCGGGAGGGCCCCAATGAGCAGTTCTTC. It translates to CASSLSREGPNEQFF. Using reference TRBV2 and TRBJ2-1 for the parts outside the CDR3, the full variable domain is EPEVTQTPSHQVTQMGQEVILRCVPISNHLYFYWYRQILGQKVEFLVSFYNNEISEKSEIFDDQFSVERPDGSNFTLKIRSTKLEDSAMYFCASSLSREGPNEQFFGPGTRLTVL.

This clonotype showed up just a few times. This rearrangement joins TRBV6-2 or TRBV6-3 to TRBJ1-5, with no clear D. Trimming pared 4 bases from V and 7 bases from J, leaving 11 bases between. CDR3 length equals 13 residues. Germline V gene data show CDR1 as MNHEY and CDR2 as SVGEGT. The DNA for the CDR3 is TGTGCCAGCAGTTCCCTCGCGAGGCAGCCCCAGCATTTT. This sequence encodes CASSSLARQPQHF.

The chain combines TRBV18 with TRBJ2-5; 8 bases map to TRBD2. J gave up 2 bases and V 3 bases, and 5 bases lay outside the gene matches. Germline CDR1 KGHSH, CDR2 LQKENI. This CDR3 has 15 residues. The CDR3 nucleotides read TGTGCCAGCTCACCTGGACTAGCAAAGCAAGAGACCCAGTACTTC. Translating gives CASSPGLAKQETQYF.

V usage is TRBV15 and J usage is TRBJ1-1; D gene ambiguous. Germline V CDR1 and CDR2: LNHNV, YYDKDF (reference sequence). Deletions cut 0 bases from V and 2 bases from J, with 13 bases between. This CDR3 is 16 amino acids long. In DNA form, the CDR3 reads TGTGCCACCAGCAGAGATCAGGCAGCCTTTAACACTGAAGCTTTCTTT. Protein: CATSRDQAAFNTEAFF. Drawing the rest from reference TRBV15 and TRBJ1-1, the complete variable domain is DAMVIQNPRYQVTQFGKPVTLSCSQTLNHNVMYWYQQKSSQAPKLLFHYYDKDFNNEADTPDNFQSRRPNTSFCFLDIRSPGLGDTAMYLCATSRDQAAFNTEAFFGQGTRLTVV.

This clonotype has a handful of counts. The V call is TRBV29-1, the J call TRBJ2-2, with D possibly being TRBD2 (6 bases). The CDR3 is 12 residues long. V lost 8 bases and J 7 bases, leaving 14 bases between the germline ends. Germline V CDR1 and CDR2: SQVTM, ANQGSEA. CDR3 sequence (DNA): TGCAGCTGCTGGGGGGAGAACGGGGAGCTGTTTTTT. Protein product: CSCWGENGELFF.